This entry features one TCR beta chain sequence. Original processing methods: Reference gene primer amplification yielded estimated nucleated cell counts. Profiled with immunoSEQ multiplex PCR; TCRdb holds only in-frame clones, not every one. The DNA was the basis for D and trimming; V, J and clone size are from that table. The table lists around 50,000 clones, around nine tenths of them singletons, with around a tenth in the top ten. This sample is drawn from a study of blood T cell repertoires in COVID-19. Study-wide background: COVID-19 samples collected from the United States, Italy and Spain covered acute and convalescent phases. Nucleic acid was either cDNA or gDNA, and it came from T cells, B-cell-depleted T cells, or PBMCs.

Germline CDR1 reads SGHAT; CDR2 reads FQNNGV. V was cut by 1 base and J by 2 bases, with 5 bases left in between. CDR3 length: 13 residues. The receptor was isolated from a man in his forties or fifties with active COVID-19. The sequencing sample was made of peripheral blood. The chain carries TRBV11-2 and TRBJ2-5; the D is unclear. Here the CDR3 DNA reads TGTGCCAGCAGCTTAGTCAGGCAAGAGACCCAGTACTTC. Translated: CASSLVRQETQYF.